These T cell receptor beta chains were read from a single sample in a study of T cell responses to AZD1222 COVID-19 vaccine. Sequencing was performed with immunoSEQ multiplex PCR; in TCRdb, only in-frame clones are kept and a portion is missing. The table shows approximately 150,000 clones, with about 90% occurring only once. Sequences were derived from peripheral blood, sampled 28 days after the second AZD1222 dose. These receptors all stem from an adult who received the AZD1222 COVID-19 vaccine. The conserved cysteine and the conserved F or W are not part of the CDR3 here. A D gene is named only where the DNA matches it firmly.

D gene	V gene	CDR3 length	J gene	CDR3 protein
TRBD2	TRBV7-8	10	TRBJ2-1	ASSTAGVEQF
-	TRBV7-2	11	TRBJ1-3	ASSPNGGGTIY
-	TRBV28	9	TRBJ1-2	ASSSSYGYT
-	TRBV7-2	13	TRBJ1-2	ASSLQASRAKGYT
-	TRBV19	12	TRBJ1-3	ASTPTRSGNTIY
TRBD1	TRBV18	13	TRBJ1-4	ASSPRDRGNEKLF
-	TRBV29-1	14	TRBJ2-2	SVVRAGTLSTGELF
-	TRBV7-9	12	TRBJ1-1	ASSPRTGNTEAF
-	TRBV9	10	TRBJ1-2	ASSVDSYGYT
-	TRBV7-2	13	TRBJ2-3	ASSHPVVGTDTQY
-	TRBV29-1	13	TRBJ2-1	SVESSGSSYNEQF
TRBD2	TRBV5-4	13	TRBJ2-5	ASSLLLAGTETQY
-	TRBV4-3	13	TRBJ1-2	ASSQDQVLNYGYT
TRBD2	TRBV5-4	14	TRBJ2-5	ASRPTSGGIQETQY
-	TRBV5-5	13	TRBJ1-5	ASSLVGRDGQPQH